The 29 T cell receptor beta chains below were found in one sample sequenced in a study of blood T cell repertoires in COVID-19. Assay: immunoSEQ multiplex PCR; the TCRdb copy retains only in-frame clones and omits some. This sample has about 130,000 clones; around 83% occur once, and the top ten carry roughly 3%. The sample comprised peripheral blood. Source of these receptors: a woman aged 80 or over with acute or convalescent COVID-19.

The V and J genes are TRBV6-5 and TRBJ1-2; tentatively, D is TRBD1 (6 bases). Trimming took 9 bases from V and 1 from J, leaving 9 bases between them. The CDR3 runs to 12 residues. Germline lookup yields CDR1 MNHEY and CDR2 SVGAGI. CDR3 region: CASEQGNYGYTF. The DNA of the CDR3 is TGTGCCAGTGAACAGGGTAACTATGGCTACACCTTC.

This CDR3 is CAISVTGNQPQHF. CDR3 coding DNA: TGTGCCATCAGTGTAACAGGAAATCAGCCCCAGCATTTT. The genes are TRBV10-3 and TRBJ1-5, with D tentatively TRBD1 (5 bases). The V gene's germline CDR1 is ENHRY and CDR2 SYGVKD. V lost 4 bases and J lost 4, with 8 bases in between. The CDR3 extends over 13 amino acids.

The chain has TRBV2 and TRBJ2-2; D is perhaps TRBD1 (5 bases). Germline loops: CDR1 SNHLY, CDR2 FYNNEI. The CDR3 spans 15 residues. Trimming removed 4 bases from V and 4 bases from J, with 13 bases in between. CDR3 region: CASSGQSPSTGELFF. In DNA form, the CDR3 reads TGTGCCAGCAGTGGACAGAGTCCCAGCACCGGGGAGCTGTTTTTT.

The J gene is TRBJ1-6, the V gene TRBV19; possibly TRBD1 for D (5 bases). The V end was cut by 6 bases, the J end by 7 bases, with 10 bases between. CDR3 length: 13 amino acids. Germline CDR1 is LNHDA and CDR2 is SQIVND (reference sequence). The CDR3 DNA reads as TGTGCCAGTAGGGATAACAGGAATTCACCCCTCCACTTT. As protein: CASRDNRNSPLHF.

V and J are TRBV7-8 and TRBJ2-7, with TRBD1 identical over 9 bases. Germline-derived CDR1 and CDR2 are SGHVS and FQNEAQ. The CDR3 covers 16 residues. V dropped 1 base and J dropped 2; count of bases not matched to a gene: 6. CDR3 nucleotides: TGTGCCAGCAGCTTAGGTGGGACAGGGCTAACCTACGAGCAGTACTTC. Amino acids: CASSLGGTGLTYEQYF.

The V gene is TRBV7-3, the J gene TRBJ1-2, with D tentatively TRBD1 (5 bases). This CDR3 region has 13 residues. The V and J ends lost 3 bases and 3 bases respectively, with 8 bases between them. From germline, CDR1 is SGHTA and CDR2 FQGTGA. The CDR3 region has the DNA TGTGCCAGCAGCTTGTCCAGGGACTATGGCTACACCTTC. It codes for CASSLSRDYGYTF.

This chain links TRBV7-2 with TRBJ1-5; 11 nucleotides agree with TRBD1. The CDR3 loop spans 15 amino acids. Germline values: CDR1 SGHTA, CDR2 FQGNSA. Germline trimming cut 7 bases from V and 3 bases from J; bases unmatched to any gene: 5. The CDR3 region has the DNA TGTGCCAGCACCCTGGACAGGGGGCCCAATCAGCCCCAGCATTTT. Translated, it gives CASTLDRGPNQPQHF.

This chain's CDR3 is CASSQDRGYNEQFF. For the CDR3, the DNA is TGTGCCAGCAGCCAAGATCGGGGTTACAATGAGCAGTTCTTC. This sequence joins TRBV3-1 (or the pseudogene TRBV3-2) and TRBJ2-1; D might be TRBD2 (5 bases). V lost 0 bases and J lost 4, with 7 bases in between. This CDR3 is 14 amino acids long. CDR1 and CDR2 from the germline V gene are LGHDT and YNNKEL (reference sequence).

This clone was observed a few times. This chain connects TRBV6-5 to TRBJ1-5, with 8 bases matching TRBD1. V gave up 6 bases and J gave up 2 bases; unmatched junction bases: 6. Germline CDR1 reads MNHEY; CDR2 reads SVGAGI. The CDR3 runs to 15 residues. CDR3 DNA sequence: TGTGCCAGCAGGCCGGACAGGGAAGGCAATCAGCCCCAGCATTTT. Amino acids: CASRPDREGNQPQHF.

The J gene is TRBJ1-1, the V gene TRBV18, with D possibly matching TRBD1 (6 bases). The length of the CDR3 is 14 residues. The V end lost 4 bases, the J end lost 3 bases, and 12 bases lay between the germline ends. Germline assignment: CDR1 KGHSH and CDR2 LQKENI. This CDR3 reads CASSRNGGHTEAFF. The CDR3 nucleotides are TGTGCCAGCTCACGGAACGGGGGGCACACTGAAGCTTTCTTT.

The chain joins TRBV5-1 to TRBJ2-1; D gene unclear. The CDR3 totals 15 residues. Germline CDR1 reads SGHRS; CDR2 reads YFSETQ. The V end lost 2 bases, the J end lost 7 bases, and 16 bases lay between the germline ends. The CDR3 nucleotides are TGCGCCAGCAGCTTAACAGCAGGATCCCCAAATGAGCAGTTCTTC. It translates to CASSLTAGSPNEQFF.

In DNA, the CDR3 is TGCGCCAGCAGCACCGGGACAGGGTGGACTGAAGCTTTCTTT. Translated: CASSTGTGWTEAFF. The V call is TRBV5-1, the J call TRBJ1-1, with 9 bases matching TRBD1. Germline-derived CDR1 and CDR2 are SGHRS and YFSETQ. Trimming cost V 4 bases and J 5 bases; bases outside gene matches: 6. The CDR3 consists of 14 residues.

The chain carries TRBV7-6 and TRBJ1-5; D is unresolved. The germline V and J ends were trimmed by 0 bases and 3 bases, with 9 bases remaining between them. The CDR3 spans 15 residues. Germline CDR1 is SGHVS and CDR2 is FNYEAQ. As DNA, the CDR3 is TGTGCCAGCAGCTTAGCGCCACAGCTCAATCAGCCCCAGCATTTT. Protein: CASSLAPQLNQPQHF. Combining the CDR3 with reference TRBV7-6 and TRBJ1-5 gives the whole variable domain GAGVSQSPRYKVTKRGQDVALRCDPISGHVSLYWYRQALGQGPEFLTYFNYEAQQDKSGLPNDRFSAERPEGSISTLTIQRTEQRDSAMYRCASSLAPQLNQPQHFGDGTRLSIL.

J is TRBJ2-3 and V is TRBV18; no firm D call. The V and J ends lost 3 bases and 2 bases respectively, with 12 bases between them. Germline assignment: CDR1 KGHSH and CDR2 LQKENI. The CDR3 contains 15 residues. Written as DNA, the CDR3 is TGTGCCAGCTCACCTAGCATGTCAGACACAGATACGCAGTATTTT. This encodes CASSPSMSDTDTQYF. The complete variable domain, with remaining parts taken from reference TRBV18 and TRBJ2-3, reads NAGVMQNPRHLVRRRGQEARLRCSPMKGHSHVYWYRQLPEEGLKFMVYLQKENIIDESGMPKERFSAEFPKEGPSILRIQQVVRGDSAAYFCASSPSMSDTDTQYFGPGTRLTVL.

This clone showed up just once. This sequence joins TRBV6-5 and TRBJ1-1, with 7 bases identical to TRBD1. The CDR3 runs to 13 residues. Losses at the gene ends were 4 bases for V and 2 bases for J; bases not matched to a gene: 1. The germline CDR1 and CDR2 sequences are MNHEY and SVGAGI. The CDR3 protein is CASSWTGNTEAFF. The CDR3 DNA follows: TGTGCCAGCAGTTGGACAGGTAACACTGAAGCTTTCTTT.

This sequence joins TRBV19 and TRBJ1-6, with 7 bases fitting TRBD1. This CDR3 spans 19 amino acids. J lost 0 bases, V lost 0 bases, and 8 bases had no gene match. The germline V gene has CDR1 LNHDA and CDR2 SQIVND (reference sequence). Here the CDR3 DNA reads TGTGCCAGTAGTATAGATCTCGACAGGGCGAGCTCCTATAATTCACCCCTCCACTTT. Amino acid sequence: CASSIDLDRASSYNSPLHF.

This clone was seen just once. The chain employs TRBV2 and TRBJ2-7, with 8 positions matching TRBD1. Germline-derived CDR1 and CDR2 are SNHLY and FYNNEI. After removal of 6 bases from V and 2 bases from J, the junction contained 3 bases not matched to a gene. The CDR3 runs 13 residues. The CDR3 protein is CASRKQGAYEQYF. Written as DNA, the CDR3 is TGTGCCAGCAGAAAACAGGGGGCCTACGAGCAGTACTTC.

Turning to this clone: Other DNA variants within this sample encode the same CDR3. The CDR3 sequence: CASSPNRDTEAFF. The CDR3 bases are TGTGCCAGCTCACCGAATCGGGACACTGAAGCTTTCTTT. The chain links TRBV18 to TRBJ1-1; D call uncertain. Germline V gene data show CDR1 as KGHSH and CDR2 as LQKENI. V was pared by 3 bases and J by 3 bases, with 8 bases between. CDR3 size: 13 residues.

CDR3 DNA: TGTGCCAGCAGTGCTACAGGGGGCGGAGGTTGGGAGACCCAGTACTTC. This encodes CASSATGGGGWETQYF. V and J are TRBV6-1 and TRBJ2-5; TRBD1 matches at 9 bases. Trimming at V came to 4 bases and at J to 5 bases, leaving 11 bases not matched to a gene. The germline CDR1 and CDR2 sequences are MNHNS and SASEGT. The CDR3 runs to 16 residues.

The chain combines TRBV12-3 or TRBV12-4 with TRBJ1-4; maybe TRBD1 (5 bases). V lost 3 bases and J 8 bases, leaving 10 bases between the germline ends. The CDR3 runs to 13 residues. The DNA of the CDR3 is TGTGCCAGCAGTTTGGTTAGGGGAGAAAAACTGTTTTTT. This gives the protein CASSLVRGEKLFF.

This chain connects TRBV2 to TRBJ2-1, with D maybe TRBD1 (6 bases). Germline values: CDR1 SNHLY, CDR2 FYNNEI. Trimming took off 8 bases at V and 8 bases at J, with 16 bases between the two ends. The CDR3 contains 13 residues. The CDR3: CASWRQGFDEQFF. CDR3 coding DNA: TGTGCCAGCTGGCGTCAGGGGTTTGATGAGCAGTTCTTC.

This clone was counted ten times or more. CDR3: CASSLEGLNYGYTF. The DNA of the CDR3 is TGTGCCAGCAGCTTGGAGGGACTTAACTATGGCTACACCTTC. This chain connects TRBV5-6 to TRBJ1-2; D is perhaps TRBD1 (5 bases). The CDR3 loop spans 14 amino acids. Germline CDR1 is SGHDT and CDR2 is YYEEEE. V lost 0 bases and J lost 1, with 7 bases in between.

V gene TRBV19 combines with J gene TRBJ1-1; a possible D gene is TRBD1 (6 bases). CDR3 length: 12 amino acids. The germline gives CDR1 LNHDA, CDR2 SQIVND (reference sequence). V shed 1 base and J shed 9 bases, with 9 bases lying between them. The CDR3 nucleotides are TGTGCCAGTAGTATAGTAACAGGGAAAGCTTTCTTT. The encoded protein is CASSIVTGKAFF.

This clone was seen once. V and J are TRBV10-3 and TRBJ1-5; perhaps TRBD1 as D (5 bases). The CDR3 consists of 14 residues. V lost 8 bases to trimming and J lost 6 bases, with 17 bases between them. The germline CDR1 and CDR2 sequences are ENHRY and SYGVKD. The CDR3 bases are TGTGCCATCTCCGTATCAGGGTCGGGTCAGCCCCAGCATTTT. As protein: CAISVSGSGQPQHF.

The rearrangement joins TRBV7-8 to TRBJ1-1; D is possibly TRBD1 (5 bases). This CDR3 contains 13 residues. V lost 5 bases to trimming and J lost 12 bases, with 19 bases between them. In germline, CDR1 is SGHVS, CDR2 FQNEAQ. The CDR3 DNA follows: TGTGCCAGCAGCATGGGCGGGGCAGGGCCAACTTTCTTT. As protein: CASSMGGAGPTFF.

The V and J genes are TRBV18 and TRBJ2-7, with TRBD1 identical over 12 bases. After removal of 3 bases from V and 6 bases from J, the junction contained 6 bases not matched to a gene. CDR3 length: 15 residues. The V gene's germline CDR1 is KGHSH and CDR2 LQKENI. The CDR3 nucleotides read TGTGCCAGCTCACCCCGGGGACAGGGGGCGAGCGAGCAGTACTTC. It yields the protein CASSPRGQGASEQYF.

The J gene is TRBJ2-1, the V gene TRBV2; TRBD2 aligns across 8 bases. The CDR3 totals 14 residues. Germline assignment: CDR1 SNHLY and CDR2 FYNNEI. After removal of 8 bases from V and 4 bases from J, the junction contained 7 bases not matched to a gene. This CDR3 is CASGRGGVYNEQFF. CDR3 nucleotides: TGTGCCAGCGGTCGGGGGGGCGTATACAATGAGCAGTTCTTC.

This clone occurred once. The rearrangement links TRBV12-3 or TRBV12-4 to TRBJ2-1; TRBD1 matches 10 bases. V gave up 5 bases and J gave up 8 bases; unmatched junction bases: 3. There are 13 residues in the CDR3. CDR3 coding DNA: TGTGCCAGCAGTCTGACAGGGGGCGATGAGCAGTTCTTC. Encoded protein: CASSLTGGDEQFF.

J is TRBJ2-7 and V is TRBV4-2; TRBD2 is a possible D gene (6 bases). CDR3 length: 15 amino acids. CDR1 and CDR2 from the germline V gene are LGHNA and YNFKEQ. V shed 2 bases and J shed 1 base, with 12 bases lying between them. CDR3 sequence: CASSQWLARSYEQYF. CDR3 in DNA: TGTGCCAGCAGCCAATGGCTAGCGCGTTCCTACGAGCAGTACTTC.